Below, 29 T cell receptor beta chains from the same sample are listed, as sequenced in a study of blood T cell repertoires in COVID-19. Profiling relied on immunoSEQ multiplex PCR, and the TCRdb table lists in-frame clones only, not all of them. The table lists around 190,000 clones, roughly four fifths of them singletons, with around 10% in the top ten. The specimen sequenced was peripheral blood. Source of these receptors: a woman aged 35 to 49 with COVID-19, enrolled during active disease.

A few counts support this clone. The chain recombines TRBV7-3 with TRBJ2-3, with 7 bases lining up with TRBD2. Germline trimming cut 3 bases from V and 4 bases from J; bases unmatched to any gene: 10. The V gene's germline CDR1 is SGHTA and CDR2 FQGTGA. The CDR3 is made up of 16 amino acids. The CDR3 region is CASSFWGRGGADTQYF. The CDR3 DNA reads TGTGCCAGCAGCTTTTGGGGGAGGGGCGGGGCAGATACGCAGTATTTT.

Comment on this clone: A read error may produce the germline difference seen at one junction end. The rearrangement joins TRBV7-8 to TRBJ1-5; D is perhaps TRBD1 (6 bases). Germline CDR1 is SGHVS and CDR2 is FQNEAQ. CDR3 length equals 15 residues. Here the CDR3 DNA reads TGTGCCAGCAGCCTAGCGACAGGCAGCAATCAGCCCCAGCATTTT. This codes for CASSLATGSNQPQHF.

The chain carries TRBV4-1 and TRBJ2-5, with D perhaps matching TRBD2 (5 bases). V lost 0 bases, J lost 4 bases, and 9 bases lay in between. Germline V lookup: CDR1 MGHRA, CDR2 YSYEKL. The CDR3 length is 14 residues. The CDR3 sequence is CASSQDPGLETQYF. CDR3 DNA: TGCGCCAGCAGCCAAGATCCGGGGTTAGAGACCCAGTACTTC.

J is TRBJ2-5 and V is TRBV27, with 9 bases lining up with TRBD1. CDR1 MNHEY and CDR2 SMNVEV come from the germline V gene (reference sequence). The J segment lost 4 bases and the V segment lost 5 bases, leaving 5 bases of the junction unmatched. The CDR3 length is 14 residues. CDR3 DNA: TGTGCCAGCAGTCGGGGACAGGGAAGAGAGACCCAGTACTTC. Its protein is CASSRGQGRETQYF.

CDR3 loop: CASSLLAGMNTGELFF. The CDR3 DNA follows: TGTGCCAGCAGTCTACTAGCGGGGATGAACACCGGGGAGCTGTTTTTT. The chain couples TRBV27 to TRBJ2-2; 10 bases are a match to TRBD2. CDR1 and CDR2 (germline): MNHEY, SMNVEV (reference sequence). V lost 5 bases to trimming and J lost 1 base; unmatched junction nucleotides: 4. The CDR3 runs 16 residues.

Only one count was recorded for this clone. The chain is built from TRBV4-2 and TRBJ2-3; no reliable D call. This CDR3 has 13 residues. The germline gives CDR1 LGHNA, CDR2 YNFKEQ. Trimming took off 2 bases at V and 2 bases at J, with 5 bases between the two ends. CDR3 residues: CASSQLLTDTQYF. CDR3 in DNA: TGTGCCAGCAGCCAACTCCTCACAGATACGCAGTATTTT.

The chain is built from TRBV5-5 and TRBJ1-1, with D hard to call. V was cut by 3 bases and J by 1 base, with 13 bases left in between. Germline loops: CDR1 SGHKS, CDR2 YYEKEE (reference sequence). The CDR3 has 15 amino acids. The CDR3 nucleotides are TGTGCCAGCAGCTCACGCAGGCAGACGAACACTGAAGCTTTCTTT. Protein: CASSSRRQTNTEAFF.

The rearrangement links TRBV11-1 to TRBJ2-2, with D unresolved. The V end was cut by 5 bases, the J end by 4 bases, with 8 bases between. The CDR3 loop spans 13 amino acids. Germline V lookup: CDR1 SGHAT, CDR2 FQDESV (reference sequence). CDR3 coding DNA: TGTGCCAGCAGCCGGTACCGCACCGGGGAGCTGTTTTTT. This translates into CASSRYRTGELFF.

This rearrangement joins TRBV30 to TRBJ2-1; 12 bases line up with TRBD2. With V trimmed by 4 bases and J by 4 bases, 2 bases remained unmatched. The germline gives CDR1 GTSNPN, CDR2 SVGIG (reference sequence). CDR3 length: 14 residues. The CDR3 DNA is TGTGCCTGGACTAGCGGGAGGGGGTACAATGAGCAGTTCTTC. Translated: CAWTSGRGYNEQFF.

The chain links TRBV5-4 to TRBJ2-2; TRBD2 is a possible D gene (7 bases). Germline assignment: CDR1 SGHNT and CDR2 YYREEE (reference sequence). The CDR3 runs to 15 residues. With 2 bases removed from V and 7 bases from J, the gap between germline ends came to 15 bases. CDR3 protein: CASSFGGGVVGELFF. Written as DNA, the CDR3 is TGTGCCAGCAGCTTTGGGGGGGGCGTTGTCGGGGAGCTGTTTTTT.

The V gene is TRBV12-3 or TRBV12-4, the J gene TRBJ1-1, with 10 positions matching TRBD1. The V and J ends lost 5 bases and 11 bases, in that order; junction bases with no gene match: 5. The CDR3 spans 12 residues. CDR3 region: CASSPGQGRAFF. The CDR3 DNA sequence: TGTGCCAGCAGTCCGGGACAGGGGCGGGCTTTCTTT.

This chain connects TRBV5-6 to TRBJ2-2; TRBD2 is a possible D gene (5 bases). The CDR3 extends over 18 amino acids. Germline V lookup: CDR1 SGHDT, CDR2 YYEEEE. Deletions cut 3 bases from V and 3 bases from J, with 21 bases between. This CDR3 reads CASSYPTEGWTYTGELFF. The DNA for the CDR3 is TGTGCCAGCAGCTACCCAACAGAAGGCTGGACTTACACCGGGGAGCTGTTTTTT.

The gene calls are TRBV23-1 and TRBJ2-7; maybe TRBD1 (7 bases). TRBV23-1 is annotated as an ORF whose role is uncertain. V gave up 0 bases and J gave up 4 bases, with 13 bases separating them. This CDR3 region has 15 residues. CDR3 nucleotides: TGCGCCAGCAGTCAATCTATCTCAGGGGGGTACGAGCAGTACTTC. Protein product: CASSQSISGGYEQYF.

J is TRBJ2-1 and V is TRBV6-2 or TRBV6-3; the match to TRBD2 covers 11 bases. The germline CDR1 and CDR2 sequences are MNHEY and SVGEGT. CDR3 size: 18 residues. Trimming removed 3 bases from V and 4 bases from J; junction bases left unmatched: 11. The CDR3 loop is CASSYGGVLAGEYNEQFF. The CDR3 DNA reads as TGTGCCAGCAGTTATGGTGGCGTACTAGCGGGAGAGTACAATGAGCAGTTCTTC.

This sequence joins TRBV6-1 and TRBJ2-3; weak D call: TRBD1 (6 bases). CDR1 and CDR2 from the germline V gene are MNHNS and SASEGT. The CDR3 loop spans 16 amino acids. V was clipped by 1 base and J by 0 bases, with 11 bases between them. The CDR3 DNA reads TGTGCCAGCAGTGAAGACAGGGCCCAAAGCACAGATACGCAGTATTTT. Translated: CASSEDRAQSTDTQYF.

The chain recombines TRBV29-1 with TRBJ1-2; no reliable D call. The CDR3 covers 12 residues. Trimming took off 2 bases at V and 5 bases at J, with 9 bases between the two ends. The germline V gene encodes CDR1 SQVTM and CDR2 ANQGSEA. CDR3 loop: CSVEYRPYGYTF. In nucleotides, the CDR3 is TGCAGCGTTGAATACAGACCATATGGCTACACCTTC.

The V call is TRBV9, the J call TRBJ2-2; 7 positions agree with TRBD1. The trim removed 0 bases at V and 4 bases at J, leaving 6 bases unmatched. CDR1 and CDR2 (germline): SGDLS, YYNGEE. This CDR3 has 16 residues. CDR3 in amino acids: CASSVVGTVSTGELFF. The CDR3 bases are TGTGCCAGCAGCGTAGTAGGGACAGTTAGCACCGGGGAGCTGTTTTTT.

The chain combines TRBV5-1 with TRBJ1-2; 9 bases fit TRBD1. The junction had 8 bases not matched to a gene; V was cut back by 0 bases and J by 5 bases. Germline values: CDR1 SGHRS, CDR2 YFSETQ. The length of the CDR3 is 16 residues. Written as DNA, the CDR3 is TGCGCCAGCAGCTTGGGGAAACCGGGACAGGGATATGGCTACACCTTC. It is translated as CASSLGKPGQGYGYTF.

J is TRBJ1-6 and V is TRBV6-4; TRBD1 might be the D (6 bases). CDR1 is MRHNA, CDR2 SNTAGT, per germline. The CDR3 is 14 amino acids. Trimming removed 2 bases at V and 10 bases at J, with 12 bases between. The CDR3 coding sequence is TGTGCCAGCAGTGACGGTAGGGGGGGATCACCCCTCCACTTT. It yields the protein CASSDGRGGSPLHF.

This clone was seen only a few times. V gene TRBV27 combines with J gene TRBJ2-1; D is possibly TRBD2 (5 bases). The germline V gene has CDR1 MNHEY and CDR2 SMNVEV (reference sequence). V was trimmed by 3 bases and J by 2 bases, leaving 8 bases between them. The CDR3 is 14 residues long. As DNA, the CDR3 is TGTGCCAGCAGTTTTAGGCGGGCCTACAATGAGCAGTTCTTC. Amino acids: CASSFRRAYNEQFF.

The chain combines TRBV6-5 with TRBJ1-4; 7 positions agree with TRBD1. From germline, CDR1 is MNHEY and CDR2 SVGAGI. The CDR3 spans 15 residues. The J segment lost 1 base and the V segment lost 5 bases, leaving 4 bases of the junction unmatched. The CDR3 loop reads CASSHPGGTNEKLFF. The CDR3 bases are TGTGCCAGCAGTCACCCAGGGGGAACTAATGAAAAACTGTTTTTT.

The chain recombines TRBV7-8 with TRBJ2-1; 14 nucleotides agree with TRBD2. The CDR3 length is 15 residues. The V gene end was trimmed by 5 bases and the J gene end by 9 bases; junction bases not matched to a gene: 6. CDR1 and CDR2 from the germline V gene are SGHVS and FQNEAQ. CDR3 DNA: TGTGCCAGCAGCGGGGGACTAGCGGGAGTGTCTGAGCAGTTCTTC. This sequence encodes CASSGGLAGVSEQFF.

This clone turned up a few times. The gene calls are TRBV5-4 and TRBJ2-7; possibly TRBD2 for D (7 bases). The length of the CDR3 is 17 residues. V was clipped by 0 bases and J by 4 bases, with 20 bases between them. Germline V gene lookup returns CDR1 SGHNT and CDR2 YYREEE (reference sequence). The CDR3 bases are TGTGCCAGCAGCTTGGCCGGGGGGCGGATGAGTACATACGAGCAGTACGTC. Translation gives CASSLAGGRMSTYEQYV.

This clone was counted ten times or more. The V and J genes are TRBV5-6 and TRBJ2-7; 8 bases are a match to TRBD2. With V trimmed by 0 bases and J by 5 bases, 13 bases remained unmatched. Germline loops: CDR1 SGHDT, CDR2 YYEEEE. The CDR3 runs to 17 residues. The CDR3 region is CASSLAGLAGIVDEQYF. CDR3 DNA: TGTGCCAGCAGCTTGGCGGGCTTAGCGGGAATTGTAGACGAGCAGTACTTC.

V gene TRBV7-2 combines with J gene TRBJ2-7; D possibly corresponds to TRBD1 (5 bases). Germline values: CDR1 SGHTA, CDR2 FQGNSA. This CDR3 comprises 14 residues. V dropped 7 bases and J dropped 1 base, with 14 bases sitting between them. CDR3 nucleotide sequence: TGTGCCAGCACTCCGACAGTGGGTTCCTACGAGCAGTACTTC. Translation: CASTPTVGSYEQYF. Supplemented by reference TRBV7-2 and TRBJ2-7, the full variable domain reads GAGVSQSPSNKVTEKGKDVELRCDPISGHTALYWYRQSLGQGLEFLIYFQGNSAPDKSGLPSDRFSAERTGGSVSTLTIQRTQQEDSAVYLCASTPTVGSYEQYFGPGTRLTVT.

The genes are TRBV2 and TRBJ1-6; D possibly corresponds to TRBD1 (6 bases). V lost 4 bases and J 10 bases, leaving 14 bases between the germline ends. Germline CDR1 reads SNHLY; CDR2 reads FYNNEI. The CDR3 runs 14 residues. As DNA, the CDR3 is TGTGCCAGCAGTGTAGACAGGATACGCTCACCCCTCCACTTT. It encodes CASSVDRIRSPLHF.

V is TRBV28 and J is TRBJ2-2; 9 bases agree with TRBD2. Losses at the gene ends were 4 bases for V and 4 bases for J; bases not matched to a gene: 13. The CDR3 extends over 18 amino acids. Per the germline V gene, CDR1 is MDHEN and CDR2 is SYDVKM. The CDR3 sequence: CASSSPQVAGVPTGELFF. CDR3 coding DNA: TGTGCCAGCAGTTCCCCCCAGGTAGCGGGAGTCCCCACCGGGGAGCTGTTTTTT.

In this sample, this clone turned up once. V is TRBV18 and J is TRBJ1-4; perhaps TRBD1 as D (6 bases). V lost 4 bases, J lost 8 bases, and 11 bases lay in between. The CDR3 contains 13 residues. Germline CDR1 and CDR2: KGHSH and LQKENI. CDR3 sequence reads: CASSQDRNEKLFF. The CDR3 region has the DNA TGTGCCAGCTCACAGGACAGAAACGAAAAACTGTTTTTT.

This sequence joins TRBV6-5 and TRBJ2-2; 7 positions match TRBD1. This CDR3 contains 14 residues. CDR1 is MNHEY, CDR2 SVGAGI, per germline. V trimming: 9 bases; J trimming: 7 bases; junction bases outside the gene matches: 11. The chain's CDR3 is CASRQGSVVGELFF. The CDR3 nucleotides are TGTGCCAGTAGACAGGGTAGTGTAGTCGGGGAGCTGTTTTTT.